These 28 T cell receptor beta chains were all obtained from the same sample, sequenced in a study of blood T cell repertoires in COVID-19. Assay: immunoSEQ multiplex PCR; the TCRdb copy retains only in-frame clones and omits some. The sample carries roughly 100,000 clones, approximately 85% recorded once. The material sequenced was peripheral blood. These receptors all stem from a man aged 50 or older with acute or convalescent COVID-19.

The chain couples TRBV7-3 to TRBJ1-2, with D maybe TRBD1 (5 bases). Germline V gene lookup returns CDR1 SGHTA and CDR2 FQGTGA. Trimming removed 2 bases at V and 4 bases at J, with 11 bases between. This CDR3 is built from 14 residues. As DNA, the CDR3 is TGTGCCAGCAGCTTAGATCGGCAGGGCTATGGCTACACCTTC. Its protein product is CASSLDRQGYGYTF.

The rearrangement uses TRBV5-1 and TRBJ2-7, with a tentative D call TRBD2 (5 bases). The germline V gene has CDR1 SGHRS and CDR2 YFSETQ. The CDR3 totals 13 residues. Trimming took off 0 bases at V and 4 bases at J, with 8 bases between the two ends. The CDR3 DNA follows: TGCGCCAGCAGCTTGGCCCGGGATTACGAGCAGTACTTC. Amino acids: CASSLARDYEQYF.

This chain connects TRBV6-4 to TRBJ1-2; 8 bases agree with TRBD1. The CDR3 is 15 amino acids. The trim removed 0 bases at V and 5 bases at J, leaving 5 bases unmatched. Germline V gene lookup returns CDR1 MRHNA and CDR2 SNTAGT. CDR3 protein: CASSDSPGGVYGYTF. In DNA, the CDR3 is TGTGCCAGCAGTGACTCTCCAGGGGGCGTATATGGCTACACCTTC.

The CDR3 reads CASNVFKTGINSNQPQHF. CDR3 coding DNA: TGTGCCAGCAACGTTTTTAAGACAGGAATCAATAGCAATCAGCCCCAGCATTTT. This sequence joins TRBV6-4 and TRBJ1-5; a possible D gene is TRBD1 (6 bases). The CDR3 has 18 amino acids. Germline values: CDR1 MRHNA, CDR2 SNTAGT. V lost 7 bases and J lost 0, with 22 bases in between.

V is TRBV11-1 and J is TRBJ2-7; tentatively, D is TRBD1 (6 bases). The germline CDR1 and CDR2 sequences are SGHAT and FQDESV (reference sequence). Trimming took 4 bases from V and 6 from J, leaving 10 bases between them. The CDR3 spans 12 residues. CDR3 nucleotides: TGTGCCAGCAGCTCCAGGGGTGGCGAGCAGTACTTC. Its translation is CASSSRGGEQYF.

J is TRBJ1-1 and V is TRBV2, with D possibly TRBD1 on 6 matching bases. This CDR3 region has 13 residues. V was cut by 9 bases and J by 3 bases, with 14 bases left in between. CDR1 is SNHLY and CDR2 is FYNNEI in the germline V gene. The CDR3, as DNA: TGTGCCAGGAGACAGGATGGGGACACTGAAGCTTTCTTT. This gives the protein CARRQDGDTEAFF.

V gene TRBV19 combines with J gene TRBJ2-5, with TRBD1 identical over 11 bases. Germline V gives CDR1 LNHDA, CDR2 SQIVND (reference sequence). Trimming cost V 5 bases and J 5 bases; bases outside gene matches: 7. This CDR3 spans 15 amino acids. CDR3 sequence: CASSRKDRGQETQYF. The CDR3 DNA follows: TGTGCCAGTAGTCGGAAGGACAGGGGGCAGGAGACCCAGTACTTC. Full variable domain (rest looked up from reference TRBV19 and TRBJ2-5): DGGITQSPKYLFRKEGQNVTLSCEQNLNHDAMYWYRQDPGQGLRLIYYSQIVNDFQKGDIAEGYSVSREKKESFPLTVTSAQKNPTAFYLCASSRKDRGQETQYFGPGTRLLVL.

The V call is TRBV11-2, the J call TRBJ2-7; D perhaps matches TRBD2 (6 bases). This CDR3 has 18 residues. Germline loops: CDR1 SGHAT, CDR2 FQNNGV. V gave up 0 bases and J gave up 7 bases, with 25 bases separating them. The CDR3 nucleotides read TGTGCCAGCAGCTTAGATACCCGGGGAGGCCCAGAGATGGGGGAGCAGTACTTC. Translated: CASSLDTRGGPEMGEQYF.

The CDR3 reads CASSVGDLYEQYF. The CDR3 DNA sequence: TGTGCCAGCAGCGTAGGGGATCTATACGAGCAGTACTTC. The rearrangement uses TRBV28 and TRBJ2-7, with a tentative D call TRBD1 (5 bases). The CDR3 consists of 13 residues. V shed 6 bases and J shed 4 bases, with 13 bases lying between them. Germline-derived CDR1 and CDR2 are MDHEN and SYDVKM.

The chain recombines TRBV4-2 with TRBJ1-1; D not resolved. Deletions cut 2 bases from V and 5 bases from J, with 9 bases between. This CDR3 is built from 13 residues. The germline CDR1 and CDR2 sequences are LGHNA and YNFKEQ. This CDR3 reads CASSQPAETEAFF. In nucleotides, the CDR3 is TGTGCCAGCAGCCAACCTGCGGAGACTGAAGCTTTCTTT.

The V and J genes are TRBV21-1 and TRBJ2-1; the DNA was not used to check the table's D call, TRBD1. TRBV21-1 is assigned pseudogene status. The length of the CDR3 is 16 residues. CDR3 amino acids: CASSKARRQGQGEQFF. As DNA, the CDR3 is TGTGCCAGCAGCAAAGCAAGGAGACAGGGGCAAGGTGAGCAGTTCTTC.

The chain combines TRBV5-6 with TRBJ1-2; TRBD1 matches 7 bases. CDR3 size: 13 residues. CDR1 is SGHDT and CDR2 is YYEEEE in the germline V gene. V gave up 5 bases and J gave up 8 bases; unmatched junction bases: 9. The CDR3 nucleotides are TGTGCCAGCAGTTTCGACAGGGATCGCGGCTACACCTTC. Amino acids: CASSFDRDRGYTF.

The chain uses TRBV28 and TRBJ1-1; D is uncertain. Germline V lookup: CDR1 MDHEN, CDR2 SYDVKM. This CDR3 region has 12 residues. Trimming stripped 7 bases from V and 7 bases from J, with 13 bases between. The CDR3 reads CASTTNHFEAFF. For the CDR3, the DNA is TGTGCCAGCACCACAAACCATTTTGAAGCTTTCTTT.

This chain connects TRBV19 to TRBJ1-1; D call uncertain. V was pared by 5 bases and J by 3 bases, with 13 bases between. The V gene's germline CDR1 is LNHDA and CDR2 SQIVND (reference sequence). The CDR3 is made up of 14 amino acids. As DNA, the CDR3 is TGTGCCAGTAGTTTTGCGGTATTGGACACTGAAGCTTTCTTT. Amino acids: CASSFAVLDTEAFF.

The chain joins TRBV19 to TRBJ1-2; the match to TRBD1 covers 7 bases. The CDR3 contains 13 residues. Germline V gives CDR1 LNHDA, CDR2 SQIVND (reference sequence). Trimming cost V 5 bases and J 8 bases; bases outside gene matches: 8. CDR3 bases: TGTGCCAGTAGTTTCCGGACAGGCGGAGGCTACACCTTC. It translates to CASSFRTGGGYTF.

V and J are TRBV9 and TRBJ2-2, with TRBD2 identical over 8 bases. V was clipped by 1 base and J by 4 bases; unmatched bases: 3. The CDR3 is made up of 15 amino acids. Germline CDR1 is SGDLS and CDR2 is YYNGEE. Here the CDR3 reads CASSVRGGSTGELFF. CDR3 bases: TGTGCCAGCAGCGTACGGGGGGGGAGCACCGGGGAGCTGTTTTTT.

The chain carries TRBV11-2 and TRBJ2-7, with D unclear. CDR1 and CDR2 (germline): SGHAT, FQNNGV. The CDR3 runs 13 residues. The ends were cut back, 0 bases at V and 7 bases at J, with 10 bases in the middle. CDR3 DNA: TGTGCCAGCAGCTTAGACGTCAGAGGAGAGCAGTACTTC. Translated, it gives CASSLDVRGEQYF.

J is TRBJ1-3 and V is TRBV12-5; D is ambiguous. Germline loops: CDR1 LGHNT, CDR2 FRNRAP. V lost 7 bases and J 0 bases, leaving 7 bases between the germline ends. This CDR3 spans 13 amino acids. The DNA of the CDR3 is TGTGCTAGTGCCCACAGCTCTGGAAACACCATATATTTT. It codes for CASAHSSGNTIYF. Complete variable domain (other parts from reference TRBV12-5 and TRBJ1-3): DARVTQTPRHKVTEMGQEVTMRCQPILGHNTVFWYRQTMMQGLELLAYFRNRAPLDDSGMPKDRFSAEMPDATLATLKIQPSEPRDSAVYFCASAHSSGNTIYFGEGSWLTVV.

The CDR3 loop reads CASKRTAYEQYF. The CDR3 DNA follows: TGTGCCAGCAAACGGACAGCGTACGAGCAGTACTTC. The V and J genes are TRBV5-8 and TRBJ2-7, with a tentative D call TRBD1 (6 bases). Between the trimmed V and J ends, which lost 6 bases and 4 bases, there was a span of 11 bases. The CDR3 spans 12 residues. CDR1 is SGHTS and CDR2 is YDEGEE in the germline V gene.

V is TRBV5-4 and J is TRBJ2-2; D may be TRBD1 (6 bases). Germline assignment: CDR1 SGHNT and CDR2 YYREEE (reference sequence). This CDR3 is built from 15 residues. Trimming took 2 bases from V and 1 from J, leaving 9 bases between them. For the CDR3, the DNA is TGTGCCAGCAGCTTCCAACAGGGGAACACCGGGGAGCTGTTTTTT. Amino acid sequence: CASSFQQGNTGELFF.

This chain links TRBV30 with TRBJ1-1; 7 bases are shared with TRBD1. CDR3 length: 13 amino acids. Losses at the gene ends were 5 bases for V and 4 bases for J; bases not matched to a gene: 7. Germline CDR1 reads GTSNPN; CDR2 reads SVGIG (reference sequence). In DNA, the CDR3 is TGTGCCTGGGAAGGGGGCACGGGCACTGAAGCTTTCTTT. This codes for CAWEGGTGTEAFF.

The rearrangement links TRBV7-9 to TRBJ1-2; 12 bases line up with TRBD1. CDR3 length equals 12 residues. Per germline, CDR1 SEHNR and CDR2 FQNEAQ (reference sequence). V was clipped by 10 bases and J by 7 bases; unmatched bases: 4. DNA for the CDR3: TGTGCCATTGGGACAGGGGGCTTTGGCTACACCTTC. Protein sequence: CAIGTGGFGYTF.

The gene calls are TRBV7-2 and TRBJ2-5, with a tentative D call TRBD2 (6 bases). The CDR3 is 15 residues long. Per the germline V gene, CDR1 is SGHTA and CDR2 is FQGNSA. The V end lost 5 bases, the J end lost 5 bases, and 18 bases lay between the germline ends. The CDR3 loop is CASSMRRGAWETQYF. The DNA for the CDR3 is TGTGCCAGCAGCATGAGGAGGGGTGCCTGGGAGACCCAGTACTTC.

The genes are TRBV9 and TRBJ2-3; D is unresolved. The V gene's germline CDR1 is SGDLS and CDR2 YYNGEE. Trimming left V 0 bases short and J 0 bases short, with 8 bases between. The CDR3 has 15 residues. The CDR3 region has the DNA TGTGCCAGCAGCGTAGCGACTTCTAGCACAGATACGCAGTATTTT. It yields the protein CASSVATSSTDTQYF.

This sequence joins TRBV19 and TRBJ2-7, with 9 bases that match TRBD1. The CDR3 is made up of 12 amino acids. Germline assignment: CDR1 LNHDA and CDR2 SQIVND (reference sequence). The J segment lost 10 bases and the V segment lost 4 bases, leaving 5 bases of the junction unmatched. CDR3 DNA: TGTGCCAGTAGTACCGGGACAGGGATACAGTACTTC. It is translated as CASSTGTGIQYF.

The genes are TRBV2 and TRBJ2-5; 12 nucleotides line up with TRBD2. The CDR3 covers 15 residues. The germline V gene has CDR1 SNHLY and CDR2 FYNNEI. V was clipped by 7 bases and J by 2 bases; unmatched bases: 5. This CDR3 is CASNLAGGYQETQYF. Here the CDR3 DNA reads TGTGCCAGCAATCTAGCGGGGGGGTATCAAGAGACCCAGTACTTC.

The CDR3 DNA reads TGTGCCAGCAGCCAAGATGGCCTCGAGACCCAGTACTTC. It translates to CASSQDGLETQYF. The chain carries TRBV3-1 (or the pseudogene TRBV3-2) and TRBJ2-5; D gene unclear. Trimming shortened V by 0 bases and J by 5 bases, and 7 bases separated the two germline ends. This CDR3 has 13 residues. The germline V gene encodes CDR1 LGHDT and CDR2 YNNKEL (reference sequence).

This clone was observed a few times. The CDR3 region is CASSSQGGQSSYNSPLHF. In DNA, the CDR3 is TGTGCCAGCAGCTCCCAGGGGGGACAGAGCTCCTATAATTCACCCCTCCACTTT. The chain recombines TRBV2 with TRBJ1-6; 7 nucleotides match TRBD1. Trimming cost V 6 bases and J 0 bases; bases outside gene matches: 11. The CDR3 covers 18 residues. CDR1 and CDR2 (germline): SNHLY, FYNNEI.